The source of this T cell receptor (beta chain) is a study of OX40 agonist ivuxolimab in advanced cancers. The overall study: Ivuxolimab was delivered to patients intravenously every 2 weeks at doses spanning 0.01 to 10 mg/kg. Notes on the study in general: Antigen targets of the expanded peripheral T cells went undetermined. Several nonresponders also turned out to have low normalized T-cell clonal expansion.

This table comes from immunoSEQ multiplex PCR, and its TCRdb copy is limited to in-frame clones, with some not included. Here the sample spans about 85,000 clones, approximately 86% being singletons. Note on this clone: What it binds is unknown.

CDR1 is SGHNT and CDR2 is YYREEE in the germline V gene (reference sequence). The CDR3 runs 12 residues. The V gene is TRBV5-4, the J gene TRBJ2-5; no clear D. The tail of the sequence fits TRBJ2-7 better, so the J call may be wrong. The receptor comes from an adult with an advanced solid tumor such as melanoma, head and neck, liver or kidney cancer. The material sequenced was CD4+ or CD8+ T cells sorted from blood, taken in a trial of the OX40 agonist ivuxolimab. CDR3 sequence: CASSLDEGEQYF. In nucleotides, the CDR3 is TGTGCCAGCAGCTTGGACGAAGGCGAGCAGTACTTC.